The count of the clone carrying this T cell receptor (beta chain) is one. The data stem from a study of blood T cell repertoires in COVID-19. The CDR3 has 12 amino acids. V lost 3 bases to trimming and J lost 2 bases, with 4 bases between them. This table comes from immunoSEQ multiplex PCR, and its TCRdb copy is limited to in-frame clones, with some not included. The table lists over 350,000 clones, 70% to 90% of them singletons. V and J are TRBV12-3 or TRBV12-4 and TRBJ1-2; D gene uncertain. The sequencing sample was made of PBMCs or T cells enriched from blood (not recorded which). The sequence came from a young woman with acute COVID-19. The CDR3: CASSFQNYGYTF. CDR3 nucleotide sequence: TGTGCCAGCAGTTTTCAGAACTATGGCTACACCTTC.